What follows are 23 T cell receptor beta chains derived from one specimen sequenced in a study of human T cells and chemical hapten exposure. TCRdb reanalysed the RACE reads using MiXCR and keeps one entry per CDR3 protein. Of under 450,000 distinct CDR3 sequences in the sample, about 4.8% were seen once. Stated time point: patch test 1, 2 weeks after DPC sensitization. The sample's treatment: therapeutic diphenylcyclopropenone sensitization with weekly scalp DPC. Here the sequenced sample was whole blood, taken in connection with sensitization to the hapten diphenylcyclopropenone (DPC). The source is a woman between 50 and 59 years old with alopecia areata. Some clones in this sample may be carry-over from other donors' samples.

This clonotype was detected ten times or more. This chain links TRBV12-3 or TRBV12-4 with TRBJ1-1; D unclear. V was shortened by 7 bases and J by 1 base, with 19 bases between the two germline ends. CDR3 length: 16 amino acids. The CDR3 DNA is TGTGCCAGCACCCCCTCCGGACCGGTAAGGAACACTGAAGCTTTCTTT. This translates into CASTPSGPVRNTEAFF.

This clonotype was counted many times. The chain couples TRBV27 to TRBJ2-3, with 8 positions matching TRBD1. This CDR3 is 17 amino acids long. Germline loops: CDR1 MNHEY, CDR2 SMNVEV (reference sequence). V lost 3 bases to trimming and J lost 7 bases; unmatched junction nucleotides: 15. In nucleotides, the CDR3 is TGTGCCAGCAGTTTCATATCCAGGGGGCGGCCGGGGAATACGCAGTATTTT. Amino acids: CASSFISRGRPGNTQYF.

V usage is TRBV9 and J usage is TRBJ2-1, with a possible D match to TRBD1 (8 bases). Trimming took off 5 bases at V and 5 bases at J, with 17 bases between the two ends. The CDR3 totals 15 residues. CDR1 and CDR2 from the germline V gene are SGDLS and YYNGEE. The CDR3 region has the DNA TGTGCCAGCAGTCCCACAGGGGGGGCTGACAATGAGCAGTTCTTC. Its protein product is CASSPTGGADNEQFF.

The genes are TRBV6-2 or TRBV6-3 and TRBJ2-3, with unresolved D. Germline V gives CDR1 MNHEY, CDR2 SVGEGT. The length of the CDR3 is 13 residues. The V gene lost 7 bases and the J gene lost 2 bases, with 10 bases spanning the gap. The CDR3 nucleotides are TGTGCCAGCACCAGCAGCGCCACAGATACGCAGTATTTT. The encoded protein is CASTSSATDTQYF.

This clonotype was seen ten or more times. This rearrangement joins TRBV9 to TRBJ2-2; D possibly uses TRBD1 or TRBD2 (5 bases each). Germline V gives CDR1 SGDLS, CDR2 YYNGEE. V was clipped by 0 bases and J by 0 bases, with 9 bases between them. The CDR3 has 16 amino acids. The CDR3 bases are TGTGCCAGCAGCGTAGAAGGGACCACGAACACCGGGGAGCTGTTTTTT. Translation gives CASSVEGTTNTGELFF. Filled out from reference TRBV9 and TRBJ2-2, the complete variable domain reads DSGVTQTPKHLITATGQRVTLRCSPRSGDLSVYWYQQSLDQGLQFLIQYYNGEERAKGNILERFSAQQFPDLHSELNLSSLELGDSALYFCASSVEGTTNTGELFFGEGSRLTVL.

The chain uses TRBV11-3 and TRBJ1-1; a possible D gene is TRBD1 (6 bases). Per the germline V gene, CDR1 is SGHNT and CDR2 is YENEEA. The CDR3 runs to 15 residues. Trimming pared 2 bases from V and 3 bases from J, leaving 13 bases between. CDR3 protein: CASSLNRDGHTEAFF. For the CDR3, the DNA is TGTGCCAGCAGCTTAAACAGGGACGGACACACTGAAGCTTTCTTT.

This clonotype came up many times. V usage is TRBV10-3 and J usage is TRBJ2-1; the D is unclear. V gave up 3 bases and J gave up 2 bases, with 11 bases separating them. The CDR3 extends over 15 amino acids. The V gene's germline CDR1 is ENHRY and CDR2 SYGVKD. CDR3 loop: CAISEIGLAYNEQFF. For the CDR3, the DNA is TGTGCCATCAGTGAAATCGGGCTAGCCTACAATGAGCAGTTCTTC.

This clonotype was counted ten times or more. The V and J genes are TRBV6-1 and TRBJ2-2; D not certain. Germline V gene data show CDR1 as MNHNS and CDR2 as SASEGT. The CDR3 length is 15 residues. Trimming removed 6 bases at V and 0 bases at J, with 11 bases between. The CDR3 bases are TGTGCCAGCAGAGCCGACATAACGAACACCGGGGAGCTGTTTTTT. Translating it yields CASRADITNTGELFF.

The CDR3 DNA reads as TGCGCCAGCAGCTTACGGGAGGCCGGCGGGACTGAAGCTTTCTTT. This translates into CASSLREAGGTEAFF. The rearrangement links TRBV5-1 to TRBJ1-1; D unresolved. CDR3 length: 15 amino acids. Per the germline V gene, CDR1 is SGHRS and CDR2 is YFSETQ. Trimming took off 2 bases at V and 5 bases at J, with 16 bases between the two ends.

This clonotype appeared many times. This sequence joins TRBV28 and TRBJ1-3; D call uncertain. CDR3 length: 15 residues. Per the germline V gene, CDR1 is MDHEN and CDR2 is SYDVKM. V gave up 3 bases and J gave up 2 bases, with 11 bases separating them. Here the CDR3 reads CASSFRGVTGNTIYF. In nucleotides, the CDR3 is TGTGCCAGCAGTTTCCGCGGGGTGACTGGAAACACCATATATTTT.

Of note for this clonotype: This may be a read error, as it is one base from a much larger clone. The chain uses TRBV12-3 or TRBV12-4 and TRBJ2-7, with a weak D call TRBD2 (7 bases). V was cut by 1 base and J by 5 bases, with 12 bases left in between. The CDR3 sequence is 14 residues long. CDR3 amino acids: CASSLGDGGHEQYF. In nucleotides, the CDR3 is TGTGCCAGCAGTTTAGGGGACGGGGGGCACGAGCAGTACTTC.

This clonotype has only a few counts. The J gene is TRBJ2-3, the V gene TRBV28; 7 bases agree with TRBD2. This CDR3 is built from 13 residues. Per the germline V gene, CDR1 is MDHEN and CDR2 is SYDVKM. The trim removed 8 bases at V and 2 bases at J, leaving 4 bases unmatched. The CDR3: CASGGGSTDTQYF. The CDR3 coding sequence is TGTGCCAGCGGGGGAGGGTCCACAGATACGCAGTATTTT.

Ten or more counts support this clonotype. As DNA, the CDR3 is TGTGCCAGCAGCCTAATGACGTCAAGCTCCTACAATGAGCAGTTCTTC. Translation gives CASSLMTSSSYNEQFF. The chain joins TRBV9 to TRBJ2-1; no firm D call. Trimming shortened V by 4 bases and J by 0 bases, and 14 bases separated the two germline ends. The CDR3 is 16 amino acids. The germline gives CDR1 SGDLS, CDR2 YYNGEE.

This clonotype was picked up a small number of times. CDR3 sequence: CASSEARPRDPGRYTDTQYF. CDR3 nucleotide sequence: TGTGCCAGCAGTGAAGCCCGGCCGCGTGATCCGGGACGCTACACAGATACGCAGTATTTT. V usage is TRBV6-1 and J usage is TRBJ2-3; D assignment may be TRBD1 or TRBD2 (5 bases each). Germline values: CDR1 MNHNS, CDR2 SASEGT. CDR3 length: 20 amino acids. Trimming left V 0 bases short and J 2 bases short, with 24 bases between.

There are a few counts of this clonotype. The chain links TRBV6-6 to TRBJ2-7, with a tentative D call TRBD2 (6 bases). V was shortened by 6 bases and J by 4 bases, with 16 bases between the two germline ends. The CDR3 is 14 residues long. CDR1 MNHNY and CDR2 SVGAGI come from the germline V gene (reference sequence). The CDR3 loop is CASRGTVPTYEQYF. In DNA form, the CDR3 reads TGTGCCAGCAGGGGGACTGTTCCGACGTACGAGCAGTACTTC.

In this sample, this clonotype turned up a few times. CDR3 amino acids: CASSSGTATDTQYF. CDR3 coding DNA: TGTGCCAGCAGTTCCGGGACCGCCACAGATACGCAGTATTTT. The chain uses TRBV12-3 or TRBV12-4 and TRBJ2-3, with D perhaps being TRBD1 or TRBD2 (5 bases each). V was clipped by 4 bases and J by 2 bases, with 10 bases between them. CDR3 size: 14 residues.

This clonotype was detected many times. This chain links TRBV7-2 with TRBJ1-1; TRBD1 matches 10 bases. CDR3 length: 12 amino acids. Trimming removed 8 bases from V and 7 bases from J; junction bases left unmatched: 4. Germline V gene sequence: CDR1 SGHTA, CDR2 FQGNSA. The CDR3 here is CASGTGEGEAFF. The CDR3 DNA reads TGTGCCAGCGGGACAGGGGAGGGTGAAGCTTTCTTT.

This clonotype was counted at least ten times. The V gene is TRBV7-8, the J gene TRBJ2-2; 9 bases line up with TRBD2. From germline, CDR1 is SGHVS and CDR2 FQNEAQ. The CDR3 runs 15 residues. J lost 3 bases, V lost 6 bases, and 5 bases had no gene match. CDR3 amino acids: CASRAAGGYTGELFF. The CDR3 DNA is TGTGCCAGCAGGGCCGCGGGAGGGTACACCGGGGAGCTGTTTTTT.

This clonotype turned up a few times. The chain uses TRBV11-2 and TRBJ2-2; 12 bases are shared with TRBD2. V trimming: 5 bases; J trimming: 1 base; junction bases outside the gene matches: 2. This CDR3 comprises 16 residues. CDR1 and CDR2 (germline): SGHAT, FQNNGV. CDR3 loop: CASSQTSGRNTGELFF. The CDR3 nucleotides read TGTGCCAGCAGCCAGACTAGCGGGAGGAACACCGGGGAGCTGTTTTTT.

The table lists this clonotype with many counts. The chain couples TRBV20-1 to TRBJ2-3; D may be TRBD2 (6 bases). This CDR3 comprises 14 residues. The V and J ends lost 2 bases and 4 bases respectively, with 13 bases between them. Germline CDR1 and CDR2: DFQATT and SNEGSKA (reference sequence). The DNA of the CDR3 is TGCAGTGCTAGACAGGGCGGAGGGGCAGATACGCAGTATTTT. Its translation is CSARQGGGADTQYF.

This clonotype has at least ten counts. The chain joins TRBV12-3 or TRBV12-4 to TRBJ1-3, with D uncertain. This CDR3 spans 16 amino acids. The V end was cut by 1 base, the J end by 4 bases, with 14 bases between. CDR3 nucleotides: TGTGCCAGCAGTTTAGTTCTGGATCTGAAGGGAAACACCATATATTTT. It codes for CASSLVLDLKGNTIYF.

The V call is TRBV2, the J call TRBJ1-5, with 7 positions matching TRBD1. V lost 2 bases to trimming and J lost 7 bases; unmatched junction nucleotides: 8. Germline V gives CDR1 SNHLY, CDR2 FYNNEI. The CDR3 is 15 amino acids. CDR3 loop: CASSELGTALQPQHF. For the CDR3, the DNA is TGTGCCAGCAGTGAATTGGGGACAGCCCTCCAGCCCCAGCATTTT.

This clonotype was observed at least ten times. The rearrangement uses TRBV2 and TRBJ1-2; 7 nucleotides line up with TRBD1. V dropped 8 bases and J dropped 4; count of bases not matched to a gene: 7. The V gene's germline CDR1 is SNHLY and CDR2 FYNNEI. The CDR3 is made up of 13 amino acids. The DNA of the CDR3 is TGTGCCAGCCCTAGGACAGGAGGCTATGGCTACACCTTC. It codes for CASPRTGGYGYTF.